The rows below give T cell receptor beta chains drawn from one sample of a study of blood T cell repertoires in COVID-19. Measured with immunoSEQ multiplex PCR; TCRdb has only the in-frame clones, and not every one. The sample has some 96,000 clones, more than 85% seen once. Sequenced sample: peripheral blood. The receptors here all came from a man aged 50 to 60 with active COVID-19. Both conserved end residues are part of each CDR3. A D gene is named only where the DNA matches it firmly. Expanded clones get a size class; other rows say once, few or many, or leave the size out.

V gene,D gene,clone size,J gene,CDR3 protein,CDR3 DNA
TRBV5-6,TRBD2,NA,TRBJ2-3,CASSLGLAELDTQYF,TGTGCCAGCAGCTTGGGACTAGCGGAACTAGATACGCAGTATTTT
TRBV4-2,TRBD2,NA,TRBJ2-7,CASSLPSGSSYEQYF,TGTGCCAGCAGCCTTCCTAGCGGGAGCTCCTACGAGCAGTACTTC
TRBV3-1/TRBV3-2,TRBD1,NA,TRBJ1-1,CASSGGTGLPEAFF,TGTGCCAGCAGTGGTGGGACAGGTCTACCTGAAGCTTTCTTT
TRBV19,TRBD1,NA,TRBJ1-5,CASSISPTGYQPQHF,TGTGCCAGTAGTATATCCCCGACAGGGTATCAGCCCCAGCATTTT
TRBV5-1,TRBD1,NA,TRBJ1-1,CASSLAEGQGYTEAFF,TGCGCCAGCAGCTTGGCCGAGGGACAGGGATACACTGAAGCTTTCTTT
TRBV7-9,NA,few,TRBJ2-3,CASTLAGSTDTQYF,TGTGCCAGCACGCTAGCAGGAAGCACAGATACGCAGTATTTT
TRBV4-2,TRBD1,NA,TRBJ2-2,CASSPQGQANTGELFF,TGTGCCAGCAGCCCGCAGGGACAGGCTAACACCGGGGAGCTGTTTTTT
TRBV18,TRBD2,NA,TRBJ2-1,CASSPQFAGGLYNEQFF,TGTGCCAGCTCACCACAGTTCGCGGGGGGCCTTTACAATGAGCAGTTCTTC
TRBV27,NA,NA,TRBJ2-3,CASRFLGGGTDTQYF,TGTGCCAGCAGGTTCCTAGGGGGGGGCACAGATACGCAGTATTTT
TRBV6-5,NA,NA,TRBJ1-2,CATRVDFYGYTF,TGTGCCACCCGGGTAGATTTCTATGGCTACACCTTC
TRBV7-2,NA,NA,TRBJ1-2,CASSSDGNYGYTF,TGTGCCAGCAGTTCCGACGGGAACTATGGCTACACCTTC
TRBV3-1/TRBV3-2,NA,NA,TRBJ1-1,CASSQINSGNTEAFF,TGTGCCAGCAGCCAGATCAATTCAGGGAACACTGAAGCTTTCTTT
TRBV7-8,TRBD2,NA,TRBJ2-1,CASSFSGGSYNEQFF,TGTGCCAGCAGCTTTTCAGGCGGGAGTTACAATGAGCAGTTCTTC
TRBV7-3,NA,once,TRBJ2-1,CASSLRQGGNNEQFF,TGTGCCAGCAGCCTAAGGCAGGGGGGAAACAATGAGCAGTTCTTC
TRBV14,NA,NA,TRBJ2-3,CASSQGLPPSTQYF,TGTGCCAGCAGCCAAGGGCTCCCGCCTTCTACGCAGTATTTT
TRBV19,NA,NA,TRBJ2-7,CASSMVLATSYEQYF,TGTGCCAGTAGTATGGTCTTAGCCACCTCCTACGAGCAGTACTTC
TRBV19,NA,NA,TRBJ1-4,CASTTGRRGATNEKLFF,TGTGCCAGTACCACCGGAAGGAGGGGAGCAACTAATGAAAAACTGTTTTTT
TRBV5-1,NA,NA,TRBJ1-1,CASSGTGTTEAFF,TGCGCCAGCAGCGGAACAGGGACCACTGAAGCTTTCTTT
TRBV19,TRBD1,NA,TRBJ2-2,CASISTGVNTGELFF,TGTGCCAGTATCTCGACAGGGGTGAACACCGGGGAGCTGTTTTTT
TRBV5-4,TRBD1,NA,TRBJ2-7,CASSLAGGQGAREQYF,TGTGCCAGCAGCTTGGCCGGGGGACAGGGGGCGCGGGAGCAGTACTTC
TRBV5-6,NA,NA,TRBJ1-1,CASSLANHEAFF,TGTGCCAGCAGCTTGGCCAATCATGAAGCTTTCTTT
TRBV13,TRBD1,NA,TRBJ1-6,CASSLRQGDNSPLHF,TGTGCCAGCAGCCTCAGACAGGGAGATAATTCACCCCTCCACTTT
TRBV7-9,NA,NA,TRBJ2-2,CASSPQGLNTGELFF,TGTGCCAGCAGCCCTCAGGGGCTGAACACCGGGGAGCTGTTTTTT
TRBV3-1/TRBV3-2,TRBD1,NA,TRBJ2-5,CASSLGGQGGAQYF,TGTGCCAGCAGCCTCGGGGGACAGGGTGGGGCCCAGTACTTC
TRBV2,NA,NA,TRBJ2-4,CASRPDGENIQYF,TGTGCCAGCAGGCCCGACGGGGAAAACATTCAGTACTTC
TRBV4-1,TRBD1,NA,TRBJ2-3,CASSPRTGSTDTQYF,TGCGCCAGCAGCCCTCGGACAGGGAGCACAGATACGCAGTATTTT
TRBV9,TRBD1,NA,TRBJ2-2,CASSVGQGNTGELFF,TGTGCCAGCAGCGTCGGACAGGGAAACACCGGGGAGCTGTTTTTT
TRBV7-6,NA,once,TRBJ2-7,CASSLVYGEVDEQYF,TGTGCCAGCAGCTTAGTTTACGGGGAGGTTGACGAGCAGTACTTC
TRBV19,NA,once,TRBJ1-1,CASMSRQNTEAFF,TGTGCCAGTATGAGTAGACAGAACACTGAAGCTTTCTTT
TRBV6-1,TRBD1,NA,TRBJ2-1,CASSEGQGAQNEQFF,TGTGCCAGCAGTGAAGGACAGGGGGCGCAAAATGAGCAGTTCTTC
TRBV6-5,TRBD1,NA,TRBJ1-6,CASSLQGYSPLHF,TGTGCCAGCAGTTTACAGGGGTATTCACCCCTCCACTTT
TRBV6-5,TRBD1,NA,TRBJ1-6,CASSYTGQINSPLHF,TGTGCCAGCAGTTACACGGGACAGATAAATTCACCCCTCCACTTT
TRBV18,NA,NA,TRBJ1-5,CASSRQGGDQPQHF,TGTGCCAGCTCACGCCAGGGCGGGGATCAGCCCCAGCATTTT
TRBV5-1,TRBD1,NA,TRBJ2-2,CASSFYRGPNTGELFF,TGCGCCAGCAGCTTCTACAGGGGACCCAACACCGGGGAGCTGTTTTTT
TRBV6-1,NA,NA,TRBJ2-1,CASSDRQGVTYNEQFF,TGTGCCAGCAGTGATCGGCAGGGTGTTACCTACAATGAGCAGTTCTTC
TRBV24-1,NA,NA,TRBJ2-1,CATSGLPGSNEQFF,TGTGCCACCAGTGGACTACCGGGGTCCAATGAGCAGTTCTTC
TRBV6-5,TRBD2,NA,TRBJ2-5,CASSYASGALETQYF,TGTGCCAGCAGTTACGCTAGCGGAGCTTTAGAGACCCAGTACTTC
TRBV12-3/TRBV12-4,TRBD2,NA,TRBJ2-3,CASRHASGDTQYF,TGTGCCAGCAGGCATGCTAGCGGGGATACGCAGTATTTT
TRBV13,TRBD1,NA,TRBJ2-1,CASSSTGGEQFF,TGTGCCAGCAGCTCGACAGGGGGCGAGCAGTTCTTC
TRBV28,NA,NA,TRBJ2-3,CASSATIADTQYF,TGTGCCAGCAGTGCGACTATCGCGGATACGCAGTATTTT
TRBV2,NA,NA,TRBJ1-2,CASSPGGAVYGYTF,TGTGCCAGCAGCCCCGGAGGAGCGGTTTATGGCTACACCTTC
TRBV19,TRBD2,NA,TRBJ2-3,CASSIWGRAEDTQYF,TGTGCCAGTAGTATATGGGGGAGGGCCGAAGATACGCAGTATTTT
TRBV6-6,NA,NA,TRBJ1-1,CASSYDPTRGDAFF,TGTGCCAGCAGTTACGACCCCACCAGGGGAGATGCTTTCTTT
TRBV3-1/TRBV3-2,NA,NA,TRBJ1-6,CASSRTGGTGNSPLHF,TGTGCCAGCAGCCGCACCGGGGGGACGGGAAATTCACCCCTCCACTTT
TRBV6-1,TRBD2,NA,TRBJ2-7,CASSDSGGPSYEQYF,TGTGCCAGCAGTGATAGCGGGGGGCCCTCCTACGAGCAGTACTTC
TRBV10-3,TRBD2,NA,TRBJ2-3,CAISGLAGGVVSADTQYF,TGTGCCATCAGTGGACTAGCGGGAGGAGTGGTTAGCGCAGATACGCAGTATTTT